The clone carrying this T cell receptor (beta chain) was counted between two and nine times. No antigen is known for it. This record comes from a study of response to subunit inactivated influenza vaccine. Findings of the study overall: Each seasonal flu vaccination may recruit only limited new T cells, authors suggested.

This CDR3 region has 13 residues. The V gene's germline CDR1 is SQVTM and CDR2 ANQGSEA. V was cut by 6 bases and J by 3 bases, with 11 bases left in between. TCRdb passed the RT-PCR reads through MiXCR, listing each CDR3 protein once. In the table there are 500,000 to 600,000 distinct CDR3 sequences, 14% of which are singletons. This rearrangement joins TRBV29-1 to TRBJ1-4, with TRBD1 as a possible D gene (5 bases). Sequencing used PBMCs from blood, obtained about 12 days after vaccination. This TCR came from a man over 45 who received an inactivated influenza vaccine. The CDR3, as DNA: TGCAGCGTGAAGGGGAATCCTAATGAAAAACTGTTTTTT. This gives the protein CSVKGNPNEKLFF.